This note documents a single TCR beta chain sequence. Its antigen is as yet unknown. The data originate from a study of T cell responses to AZD1222 COVID-19 vaccine. Findings and caveats of the study: Nearly half of unique spike-specific TCRs reportedly avoided B.1.351 and B.1.1.7 mutated regions. Spike-wide coverage was observed for vaccine-associated CD4 TCRs, with dominant responses at 160-218 and 743-854.

V shed 5 bases and J shed 11 bases, with 18 bases lying between them. Germline CDR1 is MNHEY and CDR2 is SMNVEV (reference sequence). The CDR3 is made up of 13 amino acids. Assay used: immunoSEQ multiplex PCR; TCRdb lists only in-frame clones, some missing. The sample carries 85,000 to 100,000 clones, more than 75% recorded once. The TCR was taken from an adult in good health. The chain employs TRBV27 and TRBJ2-5, with D possibly TRBD2 on 6 matching bases. The sequencing used peripheral blood, collected on day 0 of AZD1222 vaccination. The CDR3 region has the DNA TGTGCCAGCAGTCCCACTAGCCGGGGTCCACAGTACTTC. Residues: CASSPTSRGPQYF.